The 16 T cell receptor beta chains below come from one sample, sequenced in a study of post-analysis software for immune sequencing data. Study-level points and caveats: Roughly 5 TRBV segments (TRBV5-6, TRBV5-1 and TRBV20-1 among them) occurred more frequently in patients than in controls.

The antigens for these receptors are not known. Incorporated into the TCR beta cDNA libraries were unique molecular identifiers, which served to reduce PCR and sequencing biases. TCRdb redid the calling of the PCR reads with MiXCR, one entry per CDR3 protein. The table lists 380,000 or so distinct CDR3 sequences, roughly 30% of them singletons. The specimen was blood. The source of these receptors is a girl between 10 and 17 years old with multiple sclerosis.

This clonotype was recorded at least ten times. The CDR3 loop reads CASGLQSGRGEQYF. Here the CDR3 DNA reads TGTGCCAGCGGGCTTCAATCAGGGCGAGGAGAGCAGTACTTC. The chain links TRBV7-2 to TRBJ2-7; weak D call: TRBD1 (5 bases). Per germline, CDR1 SGHTA and CDR2 FQGNSA. The V gene lost 8 bases and the J gene lost 7 bases, with 21 bases spanning the gap. This CDR3 is 14 amino acids long.

This clonotype has only a few counts. The chain recombines TRBV10-3 with TRBJ2-5; TRBD2 might be the D (6 bases). Germline lookup yields CDR1 ENHRY and CDR2 SYGVKD. The CDR3 runs 13 residues. Trimming removed 2 bases at V and 5 bases at J, with 9 bases between. The CDR3 reads CAISEAGQETQYF. CDR3 sequence (DNA): TGTGCCATCAGTGAGGCGGGGCAGGAGACCCAGTACTTC.

DNA for the CDR3: TGTGCCAGCAGTTTTGCGGACATTCAGTACTTC. Protein sequence: CASSFADIQYF. V is TRBV12-3 or TRBV12-4 and J is TRBJ2-4; no clear D gene. V shed 3 bases and J shed 8 bases, with 5 bases lying between them. The CDR3 covers 11 residues.

The chain uses TRBV9 and TRBJ2-5; 7 nucleotides agree with TRBD2. CDR1 is SGDLS, CDR2 YYNGEE, per germline. The CDR3 spans 14 residues. With V trimmed by 4 bases and J by 1 base, 4 bases remained unmatched. The CDR3 bases are TGTGCCAGCAGCCCAGGGACTATCCAAGAGACCCAGTACTTC. It is translated as CASSPGTIQETQYF.

This clonotype appeared a few times. This chain connects TRBV12-3 or TRBV12-4 to TRBJ1-1, with D tentatively TRBD1 (6 bases). The CDR3 covers 15 residues. V was clipped by 5 bases and J by 2 bases, with 15 bases between them. CDR3 amino acids: CASSQAGGLNTEAFF. As DNA, the CDR3 is TGTGCCAGCAGTCAGGCGGGGGGGCTTAACACTGAAGCTTTCTTT.

Turning to this clonotype: The junction differs from germline at one of its ends, possibly a read error. The chain recombines TRBV12-3 or TRBV12-4 with TRBJ1-1; 7 bases match TRBD1. The CDR3 contains 14 residues. The CDR3 protein is CAGSLGQGVTEAFF. The CDR3 nucleotides are TGTGCCGGCAGTTTAGGGCAGGGGGTGACTGAAGCTTTCTTT.

The chain has TRBV25-1 and TRBJ1-2; 7 bases line up with TRBD1. The CDR3 length is 13 residues. Germline CDR1 is MGHDK and CDR2 is SYGVNS. Unmatched junction bases numbered 7, after V lost 1 base and J lost 11 bases. The DNA for the CDR3 is TGTGCCAGCAGTGAATCAACAGGGGAGGGATACACCTTC. This gives the protein CASSESTGEGYTF.

The gene calls are TRBV27 and TRBJ2-1, with 9 bases that match TRBD2. The CDR3 sequence is 15 residues long. V was pared by 7 bases and J by 6 bases, with 10 bases of the junction left unmatched. In germline, CDR1 is MNHEY, CDR2 SMNVEV (reference sequence). In DNA, the CDR3 is TGTGCCAGCACAGGAGGGCGGGGGGGCCGCAATGAGCAGTTCTTC. Translating it yields CASTGGRGGRNEQFF.

The CDR3 spells CASSLSGERTGELFF. CDR3 sequence (DNA): TGTGCCAGCAGCCTAAGCGGGGAACGGACCGGGGAGCTGTTTTTT. The rearrangement uses TRBV3-1 and TRBJ2-2; 7 nucleotides align to TRBD2. With V trimmed by 4 bases and J by 5 bases, 7 bases remained unmatched. CDR1 and CDR2 from the germline V gene are LGHDT and YNNKEL (reference sequence). The CDR3 totals 15 residues.

The rearrangement uses TRBV20-1 and TRBJ2-1; D assignment may be TRBD1 or TRBD2 (5 bases each). Trimming stripped 0 bases from V and 5 bases from J, with 17 bases between. Germline-derived CDR1 and CDR2 are DFQATT and SNEGSKA (reference sequence). CDR3 length: 16 amino acids. CDR3 coding DNA: TGCAGTGCTAGAGAGATAGGAGCGGTGGGGGACAATGAGCAGTTCTTC. Encoded protein: CSAREIGAVGDNEQFF.

The chain has TRBV13 and TRBJ2-7; D unclear. V dropped 5 bases and J dropped 4 bases, with 21 bases sitting between them. From germline, CDR1 is PRHDT and CDR2 FYEKMQ (reference sequence). CDR3 length: 16 amino acids. CDR3 bases: TGTGCCAGCAGCAACAGTGGTGTCGGGCCGTTTTACGAGCAGTACTTC. Residues: CASSNSGVGPFYEQYF.

The chain uses TRBV13 and TRBJ2-7, with D perhaps TRBD2 (6 bases). Germline lookup yields CDR1 PRHDT and CDR2 FYEKMQ (reference sequence). The CDR3 consists of 16 residues. The V end lost 0 bases, the J end lost 0 bases, and 12 bases lay between the germline ends. The CDR3 here is CASSLGSGRSSYEQYF. In DNA, the CDR3 is TGTGCCAGCAGCTTAGGTTCGGGGAGGAGCTCCTACGAGCAGTACTTC.

The chain joins TRBV9 to TRBJ1-6; D not certain. Trimming shortened V by 0 bases and J by 7 bases, and 5 bases separated the two germline ends. The CDR3 loop spans 13 amino acids. Germline V CDR1 and CDR2: SGDLS, YYNGEE. CDR3 region: CASSVDGNSPLHF. CDR3 coding DNA: TGTGCCAGCAGCGTAGACGGGAATTCACCCCTCCACTTT.

The chain recombines TRBV5-8 with TRBJ1-2; D may be TRBD1 (6 bases). Trimming took 0 bases from V and 3 from J, leaving 9 bases between them. This CDR3 region has 14 residues. The V gene's germline CDR1 is SGHTS and CDR2 YDEGEE. The CDR3 sequence is CASSLAGQHYGYTF. The DNA of the CDR3 is TGTGCCAGCAGCTTGGCTGGACAGCACTATGGCTACACCTTC.

This chain uses TRBV28 with TRBJ1-2; TRBD1 matches 9 bases. V trimming: 5 bases; J trimming: 4 bases; junction bases outside the gene matches: 5. CDR1 MDHEN and CDR2 SYDVKM come from the germline V gene. This CDR3 contains 14 residues. CDR3 DNA: TGTGCCAGCAGTCACAGGGGGCTCGCCTATGGCTACACCTTC. Translation gives CASSHRGLAYGYTF.

The rearrangement uses TRBV7-2 and TRBJ2-7; D is unclear. The CDR3 contains 18 residues. V was clipped by 6 bases and J by 5 bases, with 29 bases between them. Germline CDR1 and CDR2: SGHTA and FQGNSA. The CDR3 DNA is TGTGCCAGCAGGGGGTTCGGTCGTGATGGCCAATCGAAGGACGAGCAGTACTTC. This translates into CASRGFGRDGQSKDEQYF. The full variable domain, its missing parts supplied by reference TRBV7-2 and TRBJ2-7, is GAGVSQSPSNKVTEKGKDVELRCDPISGHTALYWYRQSLGQGLEFLIYFQGNSAPDKSGLPSDRFSAERTGGSVSTLTIQRTQQEDSAVYLCASRGFGRDGQSKDEQYFGPGTRLTVT.